This is a list of T cell receptor beta chains from one sample in a study of cytotoxic CD8 clonotypes in ibrutinib-treated CLL. Using immunoSEQ multiplex PCR, the repertoire was profiled, and TCRdb retains in-frame clones only, with some absent. Among some 46,000 clones listed, about 72% were seen once. The specimen was PBMCs, collected after 12 months of ibrutinib treatment. The receptors here all came from a human donor with chronic lymphocytic leukemia. Each CDR3 is given with its conserved first and last residue. A D gene is named only where the DNA matches it firmly. Size is omitted from some rows. Given values are once, few, many or a class for expanded clones.

CDR3 DNA: TGTGCCAGCAGCTTAGCGGTGGCAGCGGGAGCATCCTACAATGAGCAGTTCTTC
CDR3 protein: CASSLAVAAGASYNEQFF
J gene: TRBJ2-1
V gene: TRBV7-2
clone size: -
D gene: TRBD2

CDR3 DNA: TGCGCCAGCAGCTTGGACCCCACGACTAACTATGGCTACACCTTC
CDR3 protein: CASSLDPTTNYGYTF
J gene: TRBJ1-2
V gene: TRBV5-1
clone size: -
D gene: -

CDR3 DNA: TGTGCCTGGAGGGGACAGGGAAAGTATGGCTACACCTTC
CDR3 protein: CAWRGQGKYGYTF
J gene: TRBJ1-2
V gene: TRBV30
clone size: -
D gene: TRBD1

CDR3 DNA: TGTGCCACCAGTCAAACCCGGATGAACTATGGCTACACCTTC
CDR3 protein: CATSQTRMNYGYTF
J gene: TRBJ1-2
V gene: TRBV15
clone size: -
D gene: -

CDR3 DNA: TGTGCCAGCTCACCACCCACGGGACAGGGGCTTTTCAACACTGAAGCTTTCTTT
CDR3 protein: CASSPPTGQGLFNTEAFF
J gene: TRBJ1-1
V gene: TRBV18
clone size: -
D gene: TRBD1

CDR3 DNA: TGCGCCAGCAGCCCCGGGACAGGGCTTATTGAAGCTTTCTTT
CDR3 protein: CASSPGTGLIEAFF
J gene: TRBJ1-1
V gene: TRBV5-1
clone size: -
D gene: TRBD1

CDR3 DNA: TGTGCCAGCAGCTTAGTGGGGACTAACAATGAGCAGTTCTTC
CDR3 protein: CASSLVGTNNEQFF
J gene: TRBJ2-1
V gene: TRBV7-8
clone size: -
D gene: TRBD2

CDR3 DNA: TGTGCCAGCACCCTTTCGGGCAACACTGAAGCTTTCTTT
CDR3 protein: CASTLSGNTEAFF
J gene: TRBJ1-1
V gene: TRBV11-1
clone size: -
D gene: -

CDR3 DNA: TGTGCCAGCAGTTTCGATTGGGGAGGCTACGAGCAGTACTTC
CDR3 protein: CASSFDWGGYEQYF
J gene: TRBJ2-7
V gene: TRBV28
clone size: few
D gene: -

CDR3 DNA: TGTGCCAGCAGCCGGACAGGGGGCTCTTTCGGCTACACCTTC
CDR3 protein: CASSRTGGSFGYTF
J gene: TRBJ1-2
V gene: TRBV7-3
clone size: few
D gene: TRBD1

CDR3 DNA: TGCGCCAGCAGTGGTAGCGCTGAGCAGTTCTTC
CDR3 protein: CASSGSAEQFF
J gene: TRBJ2-1
V gene: TRBV10-2
clone size: -
D gene: -

CDR3 DNA: TGTGCCAGCAGCCCAGGACAGGGTTATCAGCCCCAGCATTTT
CDR3 protein: CASSPGQGYQPQHF
J gene: TRBJ1-5
V gene: TRBV7-9
clone size: -
D gene: TRBD1

CDR3 DNA: TGTGCCAGCAGCACCTGGACAGGCCAAGAGACCCAGTACTTC
CDR3 protein: CASSTWTGQETQYF
J gene: TRBJ2-5
V gene: TRBV6-6
clone size: -
D gene: TRBD1

CDR3 DNA: TGTGCCAGCAGGGCCCAGGGTTGGAACACTGAAGCTTTCTTT
CDR3 protein: CASRAQGWNTEAFF
J gene: TRBJ1-1
V gene: TRBV6-1
clone size: few
D gene: -

CDR3 DNA: TGTGCCAGCAGCCCGGGGCCCCACACAGATACGCAGTATTTT
CDR3 protein: CASSPGPHTDTQYF
J gene: TRBJ2-3
V gene: TRBV6-1
clone size: -
D gene: -

CDR3 DNA: TGTGCCAGCAGTCGGGACGACTACGAGCAGTACTTC
CDR3 protein: CASSRDDYEQYF
J gene: TRBJ2-7
V gene: TRBV7-8
clone size: few
D gene: -

CDR3 DNA: TGTGCCAGTAGGACTAGCGGGAACACAGATACGCAGTATTTT
CDR3 protein: CASRTSGNTDTQYF
J gene: TRBJ2-3
V gene: TRBV19
clone size: once
D gene: TRBD2

CDR3 DNA: TGTGCCAGTAGTGCCGGGACAGGGAGGAAAGGTTTCTTT
CDR3 protein: CASSAGTGRKGFF
J gene: TRBJ1-1
V gene: TRBV19
clone size: once
D gene: TRBD1

CDR3 DNA: TGTGCCAGCAGCTTAAACGATCTTGGGAGGGATGAGCAGTTCTTC
CDR3 protein: CASSLNDLGRDEQFF
J gene: TRBJ2-1
V gene: TRBV11-2
clone size: -
D gene: TRBD2

CDR3 DNA: TGTGCCAGCTCCGCCACCGGGGGGCCACAAGAGACCCAGTACTTC
CDR3 protein: CASSATGGPQETQYF
J gene: TRBJ2-5
V gene: TRBV18
clone size: -
D gene: -

CDR3 DNA: TGTGCCAGCAGCGTAGCTTTAGCGGGAGGCCCTGAGGGTGAGCAGTTCTTC
CDR3 protein: CASSVALAGGPEGEQFF
J gene: TRBJ2-1
V gene: TRBV9
clone size: -
D gene: TRBD2

CDR3 DNA: TGTGCCAGCAGTTTCGCGGGTAGCTCCTACAATGAGCAGTTCTTC
CDR3 protein: CASSFAGSSYNEQFF
J gene: TRBJ2-1
V gene: TRBV27
clone size: -
D gene: -

CDR3 DNA: TGTGCCAGCAGCTTAATGGGGCTTTATAACACAGATACGCAGTATTTT
CDR3 protein: CASSLMGLYNTDTQYF
J gene: TRBJ2-3
V gene: TRBV7-9
clone size: -
D gene: -

CDR3 DNA: TGTGCCAGCAGTACCGGGTTATACACAGATACGCAGTATTTT
CDR3 protein: CASSTGLYTDTQYF
J gene: TRBJ2-3
V gene: TRBV6-6
clone size: -
D gene: -

CDR3 DNA: TGTGCCAGCAGCTTGAGGGGGGAGGATGGCTACACCTTC
CDR3 protein: CASSLRGEDGYTF
J gene: TRBJ1-2
V gene: TRBV7-9
clone size: -
D gene: -

CDR3 DNA: TGTGCCAGCAGCTTAGAGACCCGCACAGATACGCAGTATTTT
CDR3 protein: CASSLETRTDTQYF
J gene: TRBJ2-3
V gene: TRBV7-9
clone size: -
D gene: -

CDR3 DNA: TGTGCCAGCAGCTTAGCGAGCAGGGGGGACTATGGCTACACCTTC
CDR3 protein: CASSLASRGDYGYTF
J gene: TRBJ1-2
V gene: TRBV7-2
clone size: -
D gene: TRBD1

CDR3 DNA: TGTGCCAGCAGTGAAGGAACAGGGGGAAAGCGCAATCAGCCCCAGCATTTT
CDR3 protein: CASSEGTGGKRNQPQHF
J gene: TRBJ1-5
V gene: TRBV6-1
clone size: once
D gene: TRBD1

CDR3 DNA: TGTGCCAGCAGCCTCCTGGACACTGAAGCTTTCTTT
CDR3 protein: CASSLLDTEAFF
J gene: TRBJ1-1
V gene: TRBV5-4
clone size: -
D gene: -

CDR3 DNA: TGTGCCAGCAGTGAATACGACGGGCAGTCCTTC
CDR3 protein: CASSEYDGQSF
J gene: TRBJ2-7
V gene: TRBV6-1
clone size: -
D gene: -

CDR3 DNA: TGCGCCAGCAGTGAGCAGGGAGGGAACTATGGCTACACCTTC
CDR3 protein: CASSEQGGNYGYTF
J gene: TRBJ1-2
V gene: TRBV10-2
clone size: few
D gene: -

CDR3 DNA: TGTGCCTGGAGGAACGCCGGGACGTCTGGAAACACCATATATTTT
CDR3 protein: CAWRNAGTSGNTIYF
J gene: TRBJ1-3
V gene: TRBV30
clone size: -
D gene: -

CDR3 DNA: TGTGCCAGTAGTACTCGGGACAGGGGGGCTGAAGCTTTCTTT
CDR3 protein: CASSTRDRGAEAFF
J gene: TRBJ1-1
V gene: TRBV19
clone size: -
D gene: TRBD1

CDR3 DNA: TGTGCCAGCCGCACAGGACCCACTGAAGCTTTCTTT
CDR3 protein: CASRTGPTEAFF
J gene: TRBJ1-1
V gene: TRBV27
clone size: few
D gene: -

CDR3 DNA: TGTGCCTGGAGTTTCGGGGCAATGGTGGGGACCTACGAGCAGTACTTC
CDR3 protein: CAWSFGAMVGTYEQYF
J gene: TRBJ2-7
V gene: TRBV30
clone size: -
D gene: -

CDR3 DNA: TGTGCCAGCACTCTAACTGGTAGCGGGAGGGCTAAAGATACGCAGTATTTT
CDR3 protein: CASTLTGSGRAKDTQYF
J gene: TRBJ2-3
V gene: TRBV27
clone size: -
D gene: TRBD2

CDR3 DNA: TGTGCCAGCAGTCTAGCGGGAGGGCCCAGTGGCAATGAGCAGTTCTTC
CDR3 protein: CASSLAGGPSGNEQFF
J gene: TRBJ2-1
V gene: TRBV25-1
clone size: -
D gene: TRBD2

CDR3 DNA: TGTGCCAGCAGTGACATAGGCGGACAGGGTAGCTCTGGAAACACCATATATTTT
CDR3 protein: CASSDIGGQGSSGNTIYF
J gene: TRBJ1-3
V gene: TRBV28
clone size: -
D gene: TRBD1

CDR3 DNA: TGTGCCAGCAGCCAGTCACAGGGGGCCGAGACCCAGTACTTC
CDR3 protein: CASSQSQGAETQYF
J gene: TRBJ2-5
V gene: TRBV14
clone size: few
D gene: TRBD1

CDR3 DNA: TGTGCCAGCAGCCAAGATCCGAGCAGCTACAATGAGCAGTTCTTC
CDR3 protein: CASSQDPSSYNEQFF
J gene: TRBJ2-1
V gene: TRBV4-2
clone size: -
D gene: -